A single sample is the source of the 15 T cell receptor beta chains below, sequenced in a study of T cells after posttransplantation cyclophosphamide. Data came from immunoSEQ multiplex PCR; TCRdb stores just in-frame clones and leaves some out. Observed in the sample are about 36,000 clones, none of them singletons. Sequences were obtained from PBMCs. The receptor set was obtained from a girl aged 5-17 years in good health, CMV-negative, and a related stem cell transplant donor.

In its sample, this clone was seen many times. The chain carries TRBV4-2 and TRBJ2-5; 7 nucleotides match TRBD2. The ends lost 2 bases at V and 5 bases at J; junction bases unmatched: 8. Germline V lookup: CDR1 LGHNA, CDR2 YNFKEQ. This CDR3 has 15 amino acids. CDR3 loop: CASSQSRRERETQYF. As DNA, the CDR3 is TGTGCCAGCAGCCAATCTCGGCGGGAGCGGGAGACCCAGTACTTC.

V usage is TRBV7-7 and J usage is TRBJ2-1; 7 bases agree with TRBD1. Germline loops: CDR1 SSHAT, CDR2 FNYEAQ (reference sequence). This CDR3 has 15 residues. V lost 4 bases, J lost 4 bases, and 7 bases stayed unmatched. CDR3 loop: CASSSATGDYNEQFF. The CDR3 DNA is TGTGCCAGCAGCTCGGCCACAGGGGATTACAATGAGCAGTTCTTC.

This clone was counted a few times. The gene calls are TRBV11-2 and TRBJ2-7, with D perhaps TRBD1 (6 bases). The germline V gene has CDR1 SGHAT and CDR2 FQNNGV. V shed 1 base and J shed 4 bases, with 17 bases lying between them. The CDR3 extends over 16 amino acids. The CDR3 protein is CASSLALSGAAYEQYF. Here the CDR3 DNA reads TGTGCCAGCAGCTTAGCGTTATCAGGGGCCGCTTACGAGCAGTACTTC.

The sample holds many counts of this clone. The rearrangement links TRBV6-5 to TRBJ1-6; 7 bases are a match to TRBD1. With 5 bases clipped from V and 7 bases from J, the junction kept 8 bases outside the gene matches. The CDR3 is 15 residues long. The germline V gene has CDR1 MNHEY and CDR2 SVGAGI. The CDR3 reads CASSTRQGRNSPLHF. As DNA, the CDR3 is TGTGCCAGCAGTACCCGACAGGGACGGAATTCACCCCTCCACTTT.

This clone was observed many times. V gene TRBV6-5 combines with J gene TRBJ2-5; TRBD1 matches at 8 bases. The germline V gene encodes CDR1 MNHEY and CDR2 SVGAGI. Trimming cost V 5 bases and J 5 bases; bases outside gene matches: 7. This CDR3 is built from 14 residues. The CDR3 loop is CASSQDRAAETQYF. In nucleotides, the CDR3 is TGTGCCAGCAGTCAGGACAGGGCGGCGGAGACCCAGTACTTC.

This clone was seen many times. V is TRBV10-3 and J is TRBJ1-1; 8 positions agree with TRBD1. V lost 6 bases, J lost 6 bases, and 9 bases stayed unmatched. The germline V gene encodes CDR1 ENHRY and CDR2 SYGVKD. The CDR3 spans 14 residues. CDR3: CAISLTGEGSEAFF. As DNA, the CDR3 is TGTGCCATCAGCCTGACAGGGGAAGGGTCTGAAGCTTTCTTT.

The chain links TRBV5-6 to TRBJ2-1; D unresolved. Germline lookup yields CDR1 SGHDT and CDR2 YYEEEE. The CDR3 is made up of 11 amino acids. V was clipped by 4 bases and J by 5 bases, with 4 bases between them. CDR3: CASSLDNEQFF. The CDR3 nucleotides are TGTGCCAGCAGCCTAGACAATGAGCAGTTCTTC.

This clone has more than one count but fewer than ten. The chain couples TRBV7-8 to TRBJ2-2; tentative D call: TRBD2 (6 bases). Germline V gives CDR1 SGHVS, CDR2 FQNEAQ. The germline V and J ends were trimmed by 4 bases and 4 bases, with 10 bases remaining between them. CDR3 size: 14 residues. In DNA form, the CDR3 reads TGTGCCAGCAGCTCTAGGAGGGTCACCGGGGAGCTGTTTTTT. Its protein is CASSSRRVTGELFF.

In its sample, this clone was seen many times. V and J are TRBV11-2 and TRBJ2-1; 15 bases are shared with TRBD2. J gave up 7 bases and V 5 bases, and 9 bases lay outside the gene matches. The CDR3 is made up of 17 amino acids. CDR1 SGHAT and CDR2 FQNNGV come from the germline V gene. The DNA of the CDR3 is TGTGCCAGCAGCCCTGGACTAGCGGGAGGGAGTTGGAATGAGCAGTTCTTC. It encodes CASSPGLAGGSWNEQFF.

V is TRBV7-8 and J is TRBJ2-3; 7 bases agree with TRBD2. There are 16 residues in the CDR3. Unmatched junction bases numbered 13, after V lost 4 bases and J lost 6 bases. Germline V gene data show CDR1 as SGHVS and CDR2 as FQNEAQ. The CDR3 region is CASSSFRGGSSDTQYF. The DNA for the CDR3 is TGTGCCAGCAGCTCATTTAGGGGCGGGAGTTCGGATACGCAGTATTTT.

This clone was counted ten times or more. The chain joins TRBV19 to TRBJ1-5; D uncertain. With 5 bases removed from V and 0 bases from J, the gap between germline ends came to 11 bases. This CDR3 region has 15 residues. CDR1 LNHDA and CDR2 SQIVND come from the germline V gene (reference sequence). Here the CDR3 DNA reads TGTGCCAGTAGTGCCGCAGAAGATAGCAATCAGCCCCAGCATTTT. Its protein product is CASSAAEDSNQPQHF.

This clone has more than one count but fewer than ten. J is TRBJ2-7 and V is TRBV12-5; D unclear. Trimming took off 6 bases at V and 5 bases at J, with 20 bases between the two ends. The CDR3 is 15 residues long. The germline V gene has CDR1 LGHNT and CDR2 FRNRAP. The CDR3 nucleotides read TGTGCTAGTGGCCCCCCCCGGGTCCGCCAAGACGAGCAGTACTTC. Translation gives CASGPPRVRQDEQYF.

At least ten counts were recorded for this clone. The chain recombines TRBV10-2 with TRBJ1-5; D possibly corresponds to TRBD1 (5 bases). CDR3 size: 13 residues. V gave up 7 bases and J gave up 7 bases, with 14 bases separating them. The germline V gene encodes CDR1 WSHSY and CDR2 SAAADI. The CDR3 sequence: CASISGWGQPQHF. CDR3 nucleotides: TGCGCCAGCATCTCAGGCTGGGGCCAGCCCCAGCATTTT.

The table lists this clone with many counts. The rearrangement uses TRBV19 and TRBJ2-7; 7 nucleotides line up with TRBD2. J was trimmed by 3 bases and V by 3 bases; bases with no gene match: 5. This CDR3 contains 14 residues. Looked up from germline, CDR1 is LNHDA and CDR2 is SQIVND (reference sequence). The DNA of the CDR3 is TGTGCCAGTAGTATTCGCCCGGGGGGCTACGAGCAGTACTTC. The encoded protein is CASSIRPGGYEQYF.

V and J are TRBV7-2 and TRBJ2-5; 8 bases are a match to TRBD1. This CDR3 is 14 amino acids long. The J segment lost 5 bases and the V segment lost 5 bases, leaving 7 bases of the junction unmatched. Germline loops: CDR1 SGHTA, CDR2 FQGNSA. CDR3 sequence (DNA): TGTGCCAGCAGCCCGGACAGGGTGTGGGAGACCCAGTACTTC. Translating it yields CASSPDRVWETQYF. Looking up the rest from reference TRBV7-2 and TRBJ2-5 gives the full variable domain: GAGVSQSPSNKVTEKGKDVELRCDPISGHTALYWYRQSLGQGLEFLIYFQGNSAPDKSGLPSDRFSAERTGGSVSTLTIQRTQQEDSAVYLCASSPDRVWETQYFGPGTRLLVL.